The 19 T cell receptor beta chains below come from one sample, sequenced in a study of shared clonotypes between healthy human individuals. Using immunoSEQ multiplex PCR, the repertoire was profiled, and TCRdb retains in-frame clones only, with some absent. The sample has around 500,000 clones; about 85% are singletons. The sample consisted of PBMCs. These TCRs come from a woman aged 40 to 50 in good health. Some clones in this sample may be carry-over from other donors' samples.

The gene calls are TRBV23-1 and TRBJ1-2, with D hard to call. TRBV23-1 is an ORF; its function is uncertain. The CDR3 has 13 amino acids. Trimming left V 0 bases short and J 8 bases short, with 10 bases between. CDR3 residues: CASSQSFPLGYTF. CDR3 sequence (DNA): TGCGCCAGCAGTCAATCCTTCCCTCTGGGCTACACCTTC.

Here the CDR3 DNA reads TGTGCCAGCAGTTTATTCTGGAACTATGGCTACACCTTC. Translated: CASSLFWNYGYTF. V is TRBV28 and J is TRBJ1-2; D is undetermined. The CDR3 sequence is 13 residues long. Germline-derived CDR1 and CDR2 are MDHEN and SYDVKM. Trimming stripped 1 base from V and 2 bases from J, with 5 bases between.

This clone was counted a few times. The chain links TRBV28 to TRBJ2-6; 8 bases match TRBD1. Germline-derived CDR1 and CDR2 are MDHEN and SYDVKM. V shed 3 bases, J shed 2 bases, and the junction held 3 bases outside the gene matches. The CDR3 length is 16 residues. Here the CDR3 reads CASSLAGGAGANVLTF. The CDR3 bases are TGTGCCAGCAGTTTGGCAGGGGGCGCTGGGGCCAACGTCCTGACTTTC. The whole variable domain, remainder taken from reference TRBV28 and TRBJ2-6, is DVKVTQSSRYLVKRTGEKVFLECVQDMDHENMFWYRQDPGLGLRLIYFSYDVKMKEKGDIPEGYSVSREKKERFSLILESASTNQTSMYLCASSLAGGAGANVLTFGAGSRLTVL.

This clone has just a few counts. The chain is built from TRBV1 and TRBJ2-5; the table calls TRBD2, which could not be checked here. TRBV1 represents a pseudogene. The CDR3 extends over 14 amino acids. The CDR3 region is CTSTPSTRLETQYF. As DNA, the CDR3 is TGCACCAGCACCCCCTCGACTAGGTTGGAGACCCAGTACTTC.

This clone was counted at least ten times. J is TRBJ2-3 and V is TRBV18; D may be TRBD2 (6 bases). The V gene lost 0 bases and the J gene lost 5 bases, with 18 bases spanning the gap. The CDR3 is made up of 17 amino acids. Per the germline V gene, CDR1 is KGHSH and CDR2 is LQKENI. The CDR3 DNA reads as TGTGCCAGCTCACCACCAATTTTTACTAGCCTAAGAGATACGCAGTATTTT. Amino acid sequence: CASSPPIFTSLRDTQYF.

This chain joins TRBV10-2 and TRBJ2-1; 10 positions agree with TRBD2. Germline CDR1 is WSHSY and CDR2 is SAAADI. The CDR3 contains 13 residues. V shed 7 bases, J shed 3 bases, and the junction held 0 bases outside the gene matches. The CDR3 region is CASTSGSYNEQFF. CDR3 coding DNA: TGCGCCAGCACTAGCGGGAGCTACAATGAGCAGTTCTTC.

V and J are TRBV5-6 and TRBJ1-2; 8 nucleotides match TRBD1. The trim removed 4 bases at V and 2 bases at J, leaving 10 bases unmatched. The CDR3 has 16 amino acids. Looked up from germline, CDR1 is SGHDT and CDR2 is YYEEEE. The CDR3 nucleotides read TGTGCCAGCAGCCCCATAAGGACAGGGACGAACTATGGCTACACCTTC. This encodes CASSPIRTGTNYGYTF.

About this clone itself: The same CDR3 arises from other DNA sequences in this sample as well. The V call is TRBV9, the J call TRBJ2-2, with TRBD2 matching over 14 bases. The germline V gene encodes CDR1 SGDLS and CDR2 YYNGEE. V lost 0 bases, J lost 8 bases, and 6 bases stayed unmatched. The CDR3 runs to 17 residues. This CDR3 is CASSVAPTSGRAGELFF. CDR3 sequence (DNA): TGTGCCAGCAGCGTAGCCCCGACTAGCGGGAGGGCTGGGGAGCTGTTTTTT.

The chain links TRBV28 to TRBJ1-2; D ambiguous. This CDR3 comprises 15 residues. Trimming cost V 6 bases and J 4 bases, with 18 bases left between them. Germline-derived CDR1 and CDR2 are MDHEN and SYDVKM. The CDR3 nucleotides read TGTGCCAGCAGATCCCGGGTCCTAAGGTTCTATGGCTACACCTTC. It translates to CASRSRVLRFYGYTF.

The chain joins TRBV27 to TRBJ1-5, with a tentative D call TRBD1 (5 bases). Per the germline V gene, CDR1 is MNHEY and CDR2 is SMNVEV (reference sequence). CDR3 length: 16 amino acids. V shed 1 base and J shed 4 bases, with 14 bases lying between them. The CDR3 sequence: CASSLLGVLGNQPQHF. The CDR3 nucleotides read TGTGCCAGCAGTTTATTAGGGGTATTGGGTAATCAGCCCCAGCATTTT.

In its sample, this clone was seen once. V usage is TRBV9 and J usage is TRBJ1-1; D ambiguous. The CDR3 is made up of 13 amino acids. Germline V CDR1 and CDR2: SGDLS, YYNGEE. Trimming shortened V by 3 bases and J by 0 bases, and 6 bases separated the two germline ends. The DNA for the CDR3 is TGTGCCAGCAGCGCCTGGATGAACACTGAAGCTTTCTTT. It is translated as CASSAWMNTEAFF.

This clone was seen only once. V usage is TRBV5-4 and J usage is TRBJ2-7; tentative D call: TRBD1 (8 bases). The germline gives CDR1 SGHNT, CDR2 YYREEE (reference sequence). With 2 bases removed from V and 4 bases from J, the gap between germline ends came to 19 bases. The length of the CDR3 is 16 residues. CDR3 in DNA: TGTGCCAGCAGCTTACTTACAGGGGGGGTATCTTACGAGCAGTACTTC. It is translated as CASSLLTGGVSYEQYF.

J is TRBJ2-2 and V is TRBV18; D unresolved. The CDR3 length is 11 residues. The germline gives CDR1 KGHSH, CDR2 LQKENI. The V and J ends lost 3 bases and 11 bases respectively, with 7 bases between them. Here the CDR3 reads CASSPRVELFF. The CDR3 DNA reads TGTGCCAGCTCACCTCGGGTCGAGCTGTTTTTT.

The chain is built from TRBV7-2 and TRBJ1-2; tentatively, D is TRBD1 (6 bases). Between the trimmed V and J ends, which lost 0 bases and 7 bases, there was a span of 15 bases. The length of the CDR3 is 15 residues. Germline CDR1 and CDR2: SGHTA and FQGNSA. DNA of the CDR3: TGTGCCAGCAGCTTAGCCGACCGAGAGGGGGTTGGCTACACCTTC. Its translation: CASSLADREGVGYTF.

Remarks on this clone: Different DNA sequences within this sample yield the same CDR3. This chain joins TRBV4-2 and TRBJ2-7, with TRBD2 matching 10 bases. The CDR3 runs to 17 residues. With V trimmed by 3 bases and J by 3 bases, 11 bases remained unmatched. CDR1 is LGHNA and CDR2 is YNFKEQ in the germline V gene. DNA for the CDR3: TGTGCCAGCAGCCATCCTTCCCTAGCGGGAGCGAACTACGAGCAGTACTTC. This encodes CASSHPSLAGANYEQYF.

V and J are TRBV19 and TRBJ2-1; a weak D match, TRBD2 (6 bases). Germline values: CDR1 LNHDA, CDR2 SQIVND (reference sequence). Trimming cost V 3 bases and J 10 bases, with 19 bases left between them. The CDR3 loop spans 15 amino acids. CDR3 amino acids: CASSIEAGTPGEQFF. CDR3 nucleotides: TGTGCCAGTAGTATCGAGGCGGGAACTCCAGGGGAGCAGTTCTTC.

The V gene is TRBV7-9, the J gene TRBJ2-1; 9 nucleotides line up with TRBD1. The ends lost 7 bases at V and 9 bases at J; junction bases unmatched: 7. This CDR3 has 13 amino acids. The germline CDR1 and CDR2 sequences are SEHNR and FQNEAQ (reference sequence). The CDR3 DNA reads TGTGCCAGCACCCGGGACAGGGATGGTGAGCAGTTCTTC. Translated, it gives CASTRDRDGEQFF.

The genes are TRBV11-3 and TRBJ2-1, with D unclear. Germline loops: CDR1 SGHNT, CDR2 YENEEA. The CDR3 consists of 14 residues. V dropped 1 base and J dropped 0 bases, with 4 bases sitting between them. CDR3: CASSLGYSYNEQFF. Here the CDR3 DNA reads TGTGCCAGCAGCTTAGGTTACTCCTACAATGAGCAGTTCTTC.

This sequence joins TRBV6-1 and TRBJ2-7, with D unresolved. CDR3 length: 15 amino acids. V lost 9 bases and J 3 bases, leaving 21 bases between the germline ends. Per germline, CDR1 MNHNS and CDR2 SASEGT. The CDR3 DNA reads TGTGCCAGTGTTCGCTCGGTACAGCGTAACTACGAGCAGTACTTC. This encodes CASVRSVQRNYEQYF.